This T cell receptor beta chain appears in the sequencing data of a study of CD8 T cells in Susac syndrome. The germline V gene has CDR1 SGHAT and CDR2 FQNNGV. Losses at the gene ends were 0 bases for V and 4 bases for J; bases not matched to a gene: 5. The CDR3 spans 15 residues. Random hexamers served to reverse transcribe about 0.5 to 1 ug RNA. MiXCR, applied by TCRdb to the immunoSEQ multiplex PCR reads, yields one record per CDR3 protein. The table lists about 300,000 distinct CDR3 sequences, 85% of them singletons. Sequenced material: CD8+ T cells from PBMCs. This sequence joins TRBV11-2 and TRBJ2-7, with 8 bases identical to TRBD2. This receptor was obtained from a human donor with multiple sclerosis. Here the CDR3 reads CASSLERAGEYEQYF. The CDR3 DNA is TGTGCCAGCAGCTTAGAAAGAGCGGGAGAATACGAGCAGTACTTC. Combining the CDR3 with reference TRBV11-2 and TRBJ2-7 gives the whole variable domain EAGVAQSPRYKIIEKRQSVAFWCNPISGHATLYWYQQILGQGPKLLIQFQNNGVVDDSQLPKDRFSAERLKGVDSTLKIQPAKLEDSAVYLCASSLERAGEYEQYFGPGTRLTVT.